This T cell receptor beta chain was recorded in a study of cytomegalovirus exposure and HLA in healthy donors. Looking at the study overall: Prior work identified some 120 million unique TCR beta sequences in some 200 million T cells. Study-wide results and caveats: In vitro checks showed that a few CMV-associated chains really do target CMV antigens.

A remark on this clone: The antigen is unknown. The same CDR3 arises from other DNA sequences in this sample as well.

13 Jbeta primers and 60 Vbeta primers were used for the PCR. The repertoire was sequenced with immunoSEQ multiplex PCR; TCRdb's copy has only in-frame clones and lacks some. This sample has roughly 140,000 clones, with about 79% found just once. The source is a man between 40 and 49 years old in good health and CMV-seropositive. Sequenced input: PBMCs.

The CDR3 loop is CASSGTGGPSGNTIYF. The CDR3 DNA sequence: TGTGCCAGCAGCGGGACAGGGGGGCCCTCTGGAAACACCATATATTTT. The V gene is TRBV5-4, the J gene TRBJ1-3, with 11 positions matching TRBD1. The ends lost 4 bases at V and 0 bases at J; junction bases unmatched: 3. The CDR3 is 16 residues long. Germline CDR1 is SGHNT and CDR2 is YYREEE (reference sequence).